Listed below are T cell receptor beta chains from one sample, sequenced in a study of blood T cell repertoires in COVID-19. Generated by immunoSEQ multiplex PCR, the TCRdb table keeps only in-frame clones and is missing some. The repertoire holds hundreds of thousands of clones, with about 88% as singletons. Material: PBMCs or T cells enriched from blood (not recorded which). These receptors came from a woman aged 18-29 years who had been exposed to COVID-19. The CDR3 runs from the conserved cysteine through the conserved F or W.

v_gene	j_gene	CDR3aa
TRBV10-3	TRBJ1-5	CAISEKGAGQPQHF
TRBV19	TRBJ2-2	CASSRGTGELFF
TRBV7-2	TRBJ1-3	CASSLMPQGNTIYF
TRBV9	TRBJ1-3	CASSVVGEMSSGNTIYF
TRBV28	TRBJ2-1	CASSKPGHGGNEQFF
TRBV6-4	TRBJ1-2	CASSAGNYGYTF
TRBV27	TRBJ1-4	CASSQSAATNEKLFF
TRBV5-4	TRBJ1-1	CASRPGQMNTEAFF
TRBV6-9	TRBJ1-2	CASRGRDRGRCYGYTF
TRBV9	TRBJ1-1	CASSAGDRGDEAFF
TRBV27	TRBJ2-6	CASSFGQGKTGSGANVLTF
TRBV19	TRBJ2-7	CASSGDRGYEQYF
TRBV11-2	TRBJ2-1	CASSPQLAGGGNEQFF
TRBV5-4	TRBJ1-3	CASSLTGGGSGNTIYF
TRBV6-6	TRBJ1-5	CASSWTGLNQPQHF
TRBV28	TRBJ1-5	CASSFGQVDQPQHF
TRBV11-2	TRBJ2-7	CASSSPGQGYYEQYF
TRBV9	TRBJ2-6	CASSAKRGAGANVLTF
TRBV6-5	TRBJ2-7	CASSYNRDSASYEQYF
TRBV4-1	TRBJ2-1	CASSQVGTLGIRGLDSYNEQFF
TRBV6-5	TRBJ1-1	CASSYEVAYTEAFF
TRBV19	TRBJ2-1	CASNRQVSSNEQFF
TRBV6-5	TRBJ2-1	CASRTDNKGYNEQFF
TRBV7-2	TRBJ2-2	CASSTRTSLAGGELFF
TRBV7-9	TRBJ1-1	CASRHTTGANTEAFF
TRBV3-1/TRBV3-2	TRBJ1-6	CASSPPRDNSPLHF
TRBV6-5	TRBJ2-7	CASFSRDRTYEQYF
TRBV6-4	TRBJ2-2	CASSADSVGGELFF
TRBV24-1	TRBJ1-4	CATSESSGTNNEKLFF
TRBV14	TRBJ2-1	CASSQWGLGEQFF
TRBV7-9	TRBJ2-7	CASSLVSYEQYF
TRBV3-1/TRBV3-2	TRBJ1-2	CASSQGQPYGYTF
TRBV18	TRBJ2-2	CASSHTSGGTGELFF
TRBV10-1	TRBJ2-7	CASSDIITYEQYF
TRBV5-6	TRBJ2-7	CASSLYGGEQYF
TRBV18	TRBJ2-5	CASSPLERRWETQYF
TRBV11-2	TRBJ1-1	CASSLAGGVYTEAFF
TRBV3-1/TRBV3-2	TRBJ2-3	CASSQDATSPTDTQYF
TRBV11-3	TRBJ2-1	CASSLDQRGASGAPIEQFF
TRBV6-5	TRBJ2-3	CASSPNRRTDTQYF
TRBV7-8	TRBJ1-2	CASSLDSTAWGGPDGYTF
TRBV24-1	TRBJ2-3	CATSDPGLNTDTQYF
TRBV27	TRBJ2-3	CASSPPPGLISTDTQYF
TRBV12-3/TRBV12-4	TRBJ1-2	CASTPGLVYGYTF
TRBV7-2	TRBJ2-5	CASSLSGDGETQYF
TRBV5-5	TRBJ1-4	CASSLTDRGLTNEKLFF
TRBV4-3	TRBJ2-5	CASSQARGEETQYF
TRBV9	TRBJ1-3	CASSPWTGSGNTIYF
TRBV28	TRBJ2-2	CASSFTALTLDTGELFF
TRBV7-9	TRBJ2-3	CASRHSGTNTDTQYF
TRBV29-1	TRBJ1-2	CSVASPDYGYTF
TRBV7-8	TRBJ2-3	CASSWPTSGVSDTQYF
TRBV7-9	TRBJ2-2	CASSMTSGTGTTGELFF